Presented here are 13 T cell receptor beta chains from one specimen sequenced in a study of blood T cell repertoires in COVID-19. Produced via immunoSEQ multiplex PCR; TCRdb's table is partial and in-frame only. Here the sample spans roughly 160,000 clones, around four fifths being singletons. Material: peripheral blood. The receptors stem from an elderly woman with acute or convalescent COVID-19.

This clone occurred a few times. The gene calls are TRBV7-9 and TRBJ1-4; perhaps TRBD1 as D (5 bases). Germline V lookup: CDR1 SEHNR, CDR2 FQNEAQ (reference sequence). This CDR3 has 15 residues. The ends were cut back, 1 base at V and 7 bases at J, with 13 bases in the middle. This CDR3 is CASSLVAGDGEKLFF. Written as DNA, the CDR3 is TGTGCCAGCAGCTTAGTGGCGGGGGACGGTGAAAAACTGTTTTTT.

The rearrangement links TRBV5-1 to TRBJ2-3, with TRBD1 identical over 10 bases. In germline, CDR1 is SGHRS, CDR2 YFSETQ. Trimming removed 4 bases from V and 1 base from J; junction bases left unmatched: 3. The CDR3 covers 15 residues. The CDR3 nucleotides are TGCGCCAGCAGCGGCGGGACAGGGGGCACAGATACGCAGTATTTT. Translated: CASSGGTGGTDTQYF.

The V call is TRBV5-4, the J call TRBJ2-5; D gene unclear. The CDR3 contains 14 residues. Germline V lookup: CDR1 SGHNT, CDR2 YYREEE (reference sequence). V was trimmed by 2 bases and J by 6 bases, leaving 14 bases between them. CDR3 in amino acids: CASSFSPQVQTQYF. CDR3 nucleotide sequence: TGTGCCAGCAGCTTTTCTCCGCAGGTTCAGACCCAGTACTTC.

The V gene is TRBV5-1, the J gene TRBJ2-1, with 8 bases that match TRBD2. The CDR3 extends over 18 amino acids. Germline loops: CDR1 SGHRS, CDR2 YFSETQ. Unmatched junction bases numbered 8, after V lost 0 bases and J lost 0 bases. The CDR3 is CASSLDSSGIPSYNEQFF. For the CDR3, the DNA is TGCGCCAGCAGCTTGGATAGTAGCGGGATACCCTCCTACAATGAGCAGTTCTTC.

V and J are TRBV30 and TRBJ1-5; D is undetermined. Germline V lookup: CDR1 GTSNPN, CDR2 SVGIG (reference sequence). V was clipped by 2 bases and J by 1 base, with 9 bases between them. The CDR3 sequence is 14 residues long. CDR3 amino acids: CAWSPSGSNQPQHF. CDR3 DNA: TGTGCCTGGAGTCCATCGGGGAGCAATCAGCCCCAGCATTTT. The complete variable domain, with remaining parts taken from reference TRBV30 and TRBJ1-5, reads SQTIHQWPATLVQPVGSPLSLECTVEGTSNPNLYWYRQAAGRGLQLLFYSVGIGQISSEVPQNLSASRPQDRQFILSSKKLLLSDSGFYLCAWSPSGSNQPQHFGDGTRLSIL.

The chain recombines TRBV18 with TRBJ2-7, with D perhaps TRBD1 (6 bases). Looked up from germline, CDR1 is KGHSH and CDR2 is LQKENI. The CDR3 totals 19 residues. V was cut by 6 bases and J by 4 bases, with 31 bases left in between. CDR3 amino acids: CASSPTTPTGLGPPYEQYF. CDR3 nucleotide sequence: TGTGCCAGCTCCCCGACCACCCCCACAGGGCTAGGGCCCCCGTACGAGCAGTACTTC.

This clone appeared once. The chain has TRBV24-1 and TRBJ1-3, with D perhaps TRBD1 (6 bases). Between the trimmed V and J ends, which lost 3 bases and 6 bases, there was a span of 17 bases. Per the germline V gene, CDR1 is KGHDR and CDR2 is SFDVKD. The CDR3 has 16 amino acids. CDR3 region: CATSDPQGKGENTIYF. The CDR3, as DNA: TGTGCCACCAGTGATCCACAGGGAAAAGGTGAAAACACCATATATTTT.

This clone was seen just once. This chain uses TRBV28 with TRBJ1-2, with TRBD1 matching 9 bases. V lost 1 base and J lost 1; bases outside the gene matches: 7. The germline gives CDR1 MDHEN, CDR2 SYDVKM. The CDR3 totals 17 residues. The CDR3 here is CASSLSLGQGFNYGYTF. The CDR3 DNA reads TGTGCCAGCAGTTTATCCCTGGGACAGGGATTTAACTATGGCTACACCTTC.

V usage is TRBV6-5 and J usage is TRBJ1-1, with D perhaps TRBD1 (6 bases). Between the trimmed V and J ends, which lost 6 bases and 11 bases, there was a span of 22 bases. The CDR3 length is 14 residues. CDR1 is MNHEY and CDR2 is SVGAGI in the germline V gene. In DNA form, the CDR3 reads TGTGCCAGCAGCCCCGGGGGGCGCGAGCTTCCGGCTTTCTTT. Protein: CASSPGGRELPAFF.

The rearrangement uses TRBV9 and TRBJ1-5; weak D call: TRBD1 (5 bases). Germline CDR1 and CDR2: SGDLS and YYNGEE. Trimming cost V 5 bases and J 6 bases, with 15 bases left between them. The CDR3 totals 14 residues. CDR3 in DNA: TGTGCCAGCAGTTCCGGGGGGTTGGGTCAGCCCCAGCATTTT. Protein product: CASSSGGLGQPQHF.

This clone was detected a few times. The CDR3 nucleotides read TGTGCCAGCAGTGAAAACGGACTCCTCAATCAGCCCCAGCATTTT. This translates into CASSENGLLNQPQHF. This sequence joins TRBV2 and TRBJ1-5, with unresolved D. Trimming pared 2 bases from V and 3 bases from J, leaving 11 bases between. In germline, CDR1 is SNHLY, CDR2 FYNNEI. The CDR3 contains 15 residues.

This rearrangement joins TRBV13 to TRBJ2-3; the match to TRBD2 covers 7 bases. The germline V gene encodes CDR1 PRHDT and CDR2 FYEKMQ (reference sequence). This CDR3 spans 16 amino acids. V shed 2 bases, J shed 5 bases, and the junction held 10 bases outside the gene matches. This chain's CDR3 is CASSLNTAGERDTQYF. CDR3 nucleotides: TGTGCCAGCAGCTTAAACACGGCGGGAGAGCGAGATACGCAGTATTTT.

This chain links TRBV19 with TRBJ1-3; tentative D call: TRBD1 (5 bases). CDR1 and CDR2 (germline): LNHDA, SQIVND (reference sequence). Trimming shortened V by 3 bases and J by 2 bases, and 11 bases separated the two germline ends. The CDR3 extends over 15 amino acids. In nucleotides, the CDR3 is TGTGCCAGTAGTATTGGGGGGTCCACTGGAAACACCATATATTTT. Translating gives CASSIGGSTGNTIYF. Drawing the rest from reference TRBV19 and TRBJ1-3, the complete variable domain is DGGITQSPKYLFRKEGQNVTLSCEQNLNHDAMYWYRQDPGQGLRLIYYSQIVNDFQKGDIAEGYSVSREKKESFPLTVTSAQKNPTAFYLCASSIGGSTGNTIYFGEGSWLTVV.